The T cell receptor beta chain described here comes from a study of circulating tumor DNA in untreated peripheral T-cell lymphoma. Produced via immunoSEQ multiplex PCR; TCRdb's table is partial and in-frame only. The sample yields about 10,000 clones, about 80% seen once. The CDR3 extends over 14 amino acids. Germline V gene sequence: CDR1 SGHRS, CDR2 YFSETQ. The V end lost 0 bases, the J end lost 0 bases, and 6 bases lay between the germline ends. Input material: tumor tissue. The J gene is TRBJ1-1, the V gene TRBV5-1; weak D call: TRBD1 (6 bases). The sequence was collected from a human donor with peripheral T-cell lymphoma. CDR3: CASSLDRVNTEAFF. The CDR3 DNA is TGCGCCAGCAGCTTGGACAGGGTGAACACTGAAGCTTTCTTT. The full variable domain, in which reference TRBV5-1 and TRBJ1-1 provide the parts outside the CDR3, is KAGVTQTPRYLIKTRGQQVTLSCSPISGHRSVSWYQQTPGQGLQFLFEYFSETQRNKGNFPGRFSGRQFSNSRSEMNVSTLELGDSALYLCASSLDRVNTEAFFGQGTRLTVV.